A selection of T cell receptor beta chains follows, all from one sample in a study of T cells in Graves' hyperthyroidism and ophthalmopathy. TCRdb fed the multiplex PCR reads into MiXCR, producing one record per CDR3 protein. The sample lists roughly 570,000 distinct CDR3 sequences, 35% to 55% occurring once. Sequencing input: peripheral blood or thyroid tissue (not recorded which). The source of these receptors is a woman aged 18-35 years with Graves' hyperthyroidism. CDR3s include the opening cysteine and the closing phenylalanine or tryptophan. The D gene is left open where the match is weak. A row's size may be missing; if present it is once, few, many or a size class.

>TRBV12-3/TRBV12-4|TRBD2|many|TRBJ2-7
TGTGCCAGCAGCTCGTTCGGACTAGCGGGATCCTACGAGCAGTACTTC
CASSSFGLAGSYEQYF
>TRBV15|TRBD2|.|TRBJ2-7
TGTGCCACCAGCAGCCAGGGAGAAGGACTAGAGTCCAACGAGCAGTACTTC
CATSSQGEGLESNEQYF
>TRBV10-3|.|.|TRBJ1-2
TGTGCTCATCATCCAGGCCGGGAAGACTATGGCTACACCTTC
CAHHPGREDYGYTF
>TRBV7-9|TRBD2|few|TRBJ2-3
TGTGCCAGCAGCCTCGCCCCCGGGACTAACACAGATACGCAGTATTTT
CASSLAPGTNTDTQYF
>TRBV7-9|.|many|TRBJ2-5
TGTGCCAGCAGCCCGCCAGGACGCAGGAGACAAGAGACCCAGTACTTC
CASSPPGRRRQETQYF
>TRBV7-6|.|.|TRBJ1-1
TGTGCCAGCAGCTTATCGGGGTATGAAGCTTTCTTT
CASSLSGYEAFF
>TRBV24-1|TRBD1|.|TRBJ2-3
TGTGCCACCAGTGATTTCGCCAGGGGGCCGACAGATACGCAGTATTTT
CATSDFARGPTDTQYF
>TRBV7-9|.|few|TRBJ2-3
TGTGCCAGCAGCTTAGGGTGGACCACAGATACGCAGTATTTT
CASSLGWTTDTQYF
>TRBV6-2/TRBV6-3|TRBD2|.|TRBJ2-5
TGTGCCAGCAGCCAGCGGGGGGCTTTCCGGGAGACCCAGTACTTC
CASSQRGAFRETQYF
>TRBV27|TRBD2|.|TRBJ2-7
TGTGCCAGCAGTGCCAGCGCAAAGGGGAGGGAGTACGAGCAGTACTTC
CASSASAKGREYEQYF
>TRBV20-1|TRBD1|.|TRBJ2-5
TGCAGTGCTAGGACAGGGACAGGCGCCCAAGAGACCCAGTACTTC
CSARTGTGAQETQYF
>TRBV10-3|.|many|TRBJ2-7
TGTGCCACCGCACGGGGAAGGTATTCCTACGAGCAGTACTTC
CATARGRYSYEQYF
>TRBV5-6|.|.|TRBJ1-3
TGTGCCAGCAGCTTTGGGCTGTCCGACAGTGCTGGAAACACCATATATTTT
CASSFGLSDSAGNTIYF
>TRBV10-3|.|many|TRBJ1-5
TGTGCCATCAGCAAAGCAGGGGAGGAGGCCCAGCATTTT
CAISKAGEEAQHF
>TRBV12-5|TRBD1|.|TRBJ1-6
TGTGCTAGTGGTTTGGACCGCTGGGCGGCCAGGGGGCTGGATAATTCACCCCTCCACTTT
CASGLDRWAARGLDNSPLHF
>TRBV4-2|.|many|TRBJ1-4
TGTGCCAGCAGCCAACTGGGGGAAAAACTGTTTTTT
CASSQLGEKLFF
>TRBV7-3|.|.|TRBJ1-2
TGTGCCAGCAGCTTAACAGATACTAACTATGGCTACACCTTC
CASSLTDTNYGYTF
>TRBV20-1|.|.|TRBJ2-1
TGCAGTGCCCCGGCTACACCCTACAATGAGCAGTTCTTC
CSAPATPYNEQFF
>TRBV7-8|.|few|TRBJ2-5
TGTGCCAGCAGCTCACCCGAAAACAGGGAAGAGACCCAGTACTTC
CASSSPENREETQYF
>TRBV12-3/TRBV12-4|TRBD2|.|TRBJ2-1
TGTGCCAGCATCGTGACTAGCGGGGGGCAAGGGCAGTTCTTC
CASIVTSGGQGQFF
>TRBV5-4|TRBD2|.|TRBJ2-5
TGTGCATGGGGACTAGCGGGCCAAGAGACCCAGTACTTC
CAWGLAGQETQYF
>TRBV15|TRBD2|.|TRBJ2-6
TGTGCCACCAGCAAAGAGCGAAAGCGGGACTCGAACACCGGGGCCAACGTCCTGACTTTC
CATSKERKRDSNTGANVLTF
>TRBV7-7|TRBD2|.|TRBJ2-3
TGTGCTAGCAGCGCGGGACTAGCGGCCACAGATACGCAGTATTTT
CASSAGLAATDTQYF
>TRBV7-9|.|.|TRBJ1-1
TGTGCCAGCAGCTCGCCGGCGCGAAGGGGTGCTGAAGCTTTCTTT
CASSSPARRGAEAFF
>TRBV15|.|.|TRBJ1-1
TGTGCCACCAGCAGAGACGGCAGGGGATTCGACACTGAAGCTTTCTTT
CATSRDGRGFDTEAFF
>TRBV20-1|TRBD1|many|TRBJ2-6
TGCAGTGCTAGAGCAGGGGGCTCTGGGGCCAACGTCCTGACTTTC
CSARAGGSGANVLTF
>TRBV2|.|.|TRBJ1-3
TGTGCCAGCAGGAGGCTCGGAAACACCATATACTTT
CASRRLGNTIYF
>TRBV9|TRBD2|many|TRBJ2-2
TGTGCCAGCAGCGTAGGCGGGAGTCCTACCGGGGAGCTGTTTTTT
CASSVGGSPTGELFF
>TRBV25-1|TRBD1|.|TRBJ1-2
TGTGCCAGCAGTGAAGTGGGGCGACAGGGAGGATCTGGCTACACCTTC
CASSEVGRQGGSGYTF
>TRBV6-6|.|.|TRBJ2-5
TGTGCCAGCACAACGGGCAATCAGCCCCAGTACTTC
CASTTGNQPQYF
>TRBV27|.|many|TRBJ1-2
TGTGCCAGCAGTAGCCGGGACACCCAACTCACCTTC
CASSSRDTQLTF
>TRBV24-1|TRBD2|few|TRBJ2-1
TGTGCCACCAGTGGGGGACTACGGAGCTCCTACAATGAGCAGTTCTTC
CATSGGLRSSYNEQFF
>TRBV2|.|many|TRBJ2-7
TGTGCCAGCAAATTGGGGCCCACCATGGGGGAGCAGTACTTC
CASKLGPTMGEQYF
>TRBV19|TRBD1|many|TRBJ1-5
TGTGCCAGTAGTTCGGACAGGTTGCATCAGCCCCAGCATTTT
CASSSDRLHQPQHF
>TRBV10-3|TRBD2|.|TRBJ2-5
TGTGCCATCAGATGGACTAGCGGATCGCAAGAGACCCAGTACTTC
CAIRWTSGSQETQYF
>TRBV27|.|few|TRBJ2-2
TGTGCCAGACCGGCAGGGGCGGGCGGGGAGCTGTTTTTT
CARPAGAGGELFF
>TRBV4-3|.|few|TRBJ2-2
TGCGCCAGCAGCCAAGAGATCACCGGGGAGCTGTTTTTT
CASSQEITGELFF
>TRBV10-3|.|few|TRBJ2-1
TGTGCCATCAGTGCGGGGGGCGTTTACAATGAGCAGTTCTTC
CAISAGGVYNEQFF
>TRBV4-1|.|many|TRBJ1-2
TGCGCCAGCAGCCAAGAGAGTTTTAACTATGGCTACACCTTC
CASSQESFNYGYTF
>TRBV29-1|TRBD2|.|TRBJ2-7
TGCAGCGTTGCGGGGCGACGCGGACTAGCGAGGGCCGAGCAGTACTTC
CSVAGRRGLARAEQYF
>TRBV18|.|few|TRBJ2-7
TGTGCCAGCTCACCACCGGTTGGGACGTGGGAGCAGTACTTC
CASSPPVGTWEQYF
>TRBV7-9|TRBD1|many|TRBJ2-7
TGTGCCAGCAGCTTATCCGACAGGGACTACGAGCAGTACTTC
CASSLSDRDYEQYF
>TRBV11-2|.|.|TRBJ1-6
TGTGCCACCACGCGCAGCTTAGGAGGGCGATGGGGAGATACGATAAACTCCTATAATTCACCCCTCCACTTT
CATTRSLGGRWGDTINSYNSPLHF
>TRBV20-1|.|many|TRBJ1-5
TGCAGTGTTGAGGGCCAAAGCAATCAGCCCCAGCATTTT
CSVEGQSNQPQHF
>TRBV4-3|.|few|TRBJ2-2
TGCGCCAGCAGCCACCCGGCCAGCGGCAGGAACACCGGGGAGCTGTTTTTT
CASSHPASGRNTGELFF
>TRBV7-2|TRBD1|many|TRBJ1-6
TGTGCCAGCAGCCGGACAGGGGGCAATTCACCCCTCCACTTT
CASSRTGGNSPLHF
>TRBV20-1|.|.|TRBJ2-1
TGCAGTGCTCCCTACAATGAGCAGTTCTTC
CSAPYNEQFF
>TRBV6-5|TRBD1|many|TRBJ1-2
TGTGCCAGCAGTCCCCACAGGGGGGATGGCTACACCTTC
CASSPHRGDGYTF
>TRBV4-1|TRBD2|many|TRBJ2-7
TGCGCCAGCAGCCAAGTCCAGCGGGAGATAAACGAGCAGTACTTC
CASSQVQREINEQYF
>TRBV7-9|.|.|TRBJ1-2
TGTGCCAGCAGCCCGACAGAGGGACTCTATGGCTACACCTTC
CASSPTEGLYGYTF
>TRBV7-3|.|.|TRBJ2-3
TGTGCCAGCAGCCAGGGACTGCCAGATACGCAGTATTTT
CASSQGLPDTQYF